This T cell receptor (beta chain) emerged from a study of T cells after yellow fever vaccination. Study-level information: Any fraction with a low cell number was prepared using SMART-Seq v4 Ultra Low Input.

This clonotype came up many times. Its antigen is still unknown. Via MiXCR, TCRdb re-called the 5' RACE reads, giving one row per CDR3 protein. Among some 250,000 distinct CDR3 sequences listed, more than 3.5% were seen once. The V and J ends lost 5 bases and 5 bases, in that order; junction bases with no gene match: 8. This CDR3 region has 15 residues. Germline CDR1 and CDR2: SGHTA and FQGNSA. Findings of the study overall: Researchers report a weaker secondary response that nonetheless peaked faster, day 5 versus 15.

The TCR sequence derives from a man aged 18 to 30 who received the YFV17D yellow fever vaccine. The material was PBMCs, obtained 15 days after the yellow fever booster vaccination. The V gene is TRBV7-2, the J gene TRBJ2-4; 8 nucleotides match TRBD1. CDR3 sequence: CASSPRTGWENIQYF. The CDR3 coding sequence is TGTGCCAGCAGCCCCCGGACAGGGTGGGAAAACATTCAGTACTTC. The variable domain in full, with the rest retrieved from reference TRBV7-2 and TRBJ2-4, is GAGVSQSPSNKVTEKGKDVELRCDPISGHTALYWYRQSLGQGLEFLIYFQGNSAPDKSGLPSDRFSAERTGGSVSTLTIQRTQQEDSAVYLCASSPRTGWENIQYFGAGTRLSVL.